Listed below are T cell receptor beta chains from one sample, sequenced in a study of T cells in Graves' hyperthyroidism and ophthalmopathy. MiXCR, applied by TCRdb to the multiplex PCR reads, yields one record per CDR3 protein. The sample records hundreds of thousands of distinct CDR3 sequences, roughly 14% being singletons. Input material: blood. Source of these receptors: a woman aged 40 to 49 with Graves' ophthalmopathy. Each CDR3 is given with its conserved first and last residue. The order of the fields is clone size, D gene, V gene, J gene, CDR3 DNA, CDR3 protein. D genes are given only for firm matches. Some rows have no size entry. The others give once, few or many, or a class for an expanded clone.

>.|.|TRBV30|TRBJ2-1
TGTGCCTGGTTAGCGAAGGGACTTTTCAATGAGCAGTTCTTC
CAWLAKGLFNEQFF
>few|.|TRBV20-1|TRBJ1-1
TGCAGTGCTAGAGATAGGGGTTCCCGGCTAACTGAAGCTTTCTTT
CSARDRGSRLTEAFF
>few|.|TRBV10-1|TRBJ2-5
TGCGCCAGCAGTGCGGGAGTGAGAGAGACCCAGTACTTC
CASSAGVRETQYF
>many|.|TRBV6-1|TRBJ2-4
TGTGCCAGCAGTGAAGCGCCAGGGCCAAGAAACATTCAGTACTTC
CASSEAPGPRNIQYF
>many|.|TRBV28|TRBJ1-1
TGTGCCAGCAGTTTTTTACCACGCTACACTGAAGCTTTCTTT
CASSFLPRYTEAFF
>many|.|TRBV19|TRBJ1-5
TGTGCCAGTAAAGAACGCCCGGGGATCGGTCAGCCCCAGCATTTT
CASKERPGIGQPQHF
>few|.|TRBV4-1|TRBJ2-2
TGCGCCAGCAGACGGACAGTTGACACCGGGGAGCTGTTTTTT
CASRRTVDTGELFF
>.|.|TRBV7-2|TRBJ1-6
TGTGCCAGCAGCTTAGTCGCCGGCATGAACAATTCACCCCTCCACTTT
CASSLVAGMNNSPLHF
>.|.|TRBV6-1|TRBJ2-2
TGTGCCAGCGGGGCGGCGGGAAACACCGGGGAGCTGTTTTTT
CASGAAGNTGELFF
>many|TRBD1|TRBV29-1|TRBJ2-7
TGCAGCGCTTCCACGGACAGGGGGCTGGGTGAGCAGTACTTC
CSASTDRGLGEQYF
>many|.|TRBV24-1|TRBJ2-2
TGTGCCACCAGTGATTTCGGGGCAGGAGGGGAGCTGTTTTTT
CATSDFGAGGELFF
>.|.|TRBV7-2|TRBJ2-7
TGTGCCAGCAGCTTAGCGGGACTCGGTACGGAGCAGTACTTC
CASSLAGLGTEQYF
>.|.|TRBV24-1|TRBJ2-7
TGTGCCACCAGTGATTTCTCGACAGGCGAGCAGTACTTC
CATSDFSTGEQYF
>.|TRBD1|TRBV5-1|TRBJ1-1
TGCGCCAGCAGCTGGGACAGGGGAAGCATGAACACTGAAGCTTTCTTT
CASSWDRGSMNTEAFF